The 3 T cell receptor beta chains reported below all come from one sample, sequenced in a study of T cell responses to AZD1222 COVID-19 vaccine. TCRdb's table, derived via immunoSEQ multiplex PCR, lists solely in-frame clones and lacks some. The sample shows approximately 130,000 clones, about nine tenths of them seen only once. The source was peripheral blood, collected on day 0 of AZD1222 vaccination. All receptors derive from an adult in good health.

This clone was seen a handful of times. One end of the junction fails to match germline, which may point to a read error. The chain uses TRBV7-7 and TRBJ2-1; TRBD1 aligns across 7 bases. CDR1 and CDR2 (germline): SSHAT, FNYEAQ (reference sequence). The CDR3 is made up of 13 amino acids. The CDR3 protein is CASSFGQANEQFF. The CDR3 nucleotides are TGTGCTAGCAGCTTCGGACAGGCTAATGAGCAGTTCTTC.

The V call is TRBV19, the J call TRBJ2-7, with TRBD2 matching 9 bases. CDR1 is LNHDA and CDR2 is SQIVND in the germline V gene (reference sequence). J was trimmed by 1 base and V by 4 bases; bases with no gene match: 8. The CDR3 is made up of 16 amino acids. The CDR3, as DNA: TGTGCCAGTAGTACCGGGAGACTAGCGGCGTCCTACGAGCAGTACTTC. This sequence encodes CASSTGRLAASYEQYF.

The genes are TRBV3-1 (or the pseudogene TRBV3-2) and TRBJ2-7; TRBD2 aligns across 10 bases. This CDR3 region has 15 residues. Germline CDR1 LGHDT, CDR2 YNNKEL (reference sequence). The trim removed 9 bases at V and 7 bases at J, leaving 15 bases unmatched. The CDR3 DNA reads as TGTGCCAGTCGTAAGGGAGGACTAGCGGCTGCTGAGCAGTACTTC. This translates into CASRKGGLAAAEQYF.